The clone carrying this T cell receptor beta chain showed up just once. The data were obtained in a study of blood T cell repertoires in COVID-19. Study-level information: Sites across the United States, Italy and Spain contributed samples from acute and convalescent COVID-19. Sources were T cells, B-cell-depleted T cells, or PBMCs; the material itself was cDNA or gDNA.

The CDR3 has 15 residues. Losses at the gene ends were 5 bases for V and 9 bases for J; bases not matched to a gene: 13. CDR1 and CDR2 from the germline V gene are LNHDA and SQIVND (reference sequence). Under the authors' procedure: The assay estimated nucleated cells by amplifying reference gene primers. Clones were sequenced by immunoSEQ multiplex PCR, and TCRdb holds only the in-frame ones, with some missing. From that table come the V and J calls and clone size; the DNA was used to work out D and trimming. The sample carries 350,000 to 450,000 clones, approximately 86% recorded once. The source is a human donor in a cohort sampled during active COVID-19. Sequenced: peripheral blood. The gene calls are TRBV19 and TRBJ2-1; 7 bases are shared with TRBD2. The CDR3, as DNA: TGTGCCAGTAGTTCCCTAGCGGCCCCTCGGCTTGAGCAGTTCTTC. Encoded protein: CASSSLAAPRLEQFF.